A selection of T cell receptor beta chains follows, all from one sample in a study of T-cell memory formation after mild COVID-19. TCRdb reanalysed the 5' RACE reads using MiXCR and keeps one entry per CDR3 protein. Among roughly 480,000 distinct CDR3 sequences listed, around a quarter were seen once. Input material: PBMCs or a T cell subset sorted from them (not recorded which). The receptors derive from an adult woman who had mild COVID-19 (a few samples of this study predate the infection). Cell type and time point are not known. Each CDR3 is given without its conserved first and last residue. The order of the fields is CDR3 protein, V gene, clone size, J gene. Not all rows give a size; the values are once, few, many and, for expanded clones, a class.

CDR3: ASSFTSGSYEQF; V: TRBV7-3; size: .; J: TRBJ2-1
CDR3: ASSSDRLGNEQY; V: TRBV5-5; size: few; J: TRBJ2-7
CDR3: ASRTGTGGELF; V: TRBV7-9; size: .; J: TRBJ2-2
CDR3: ASSSGGDPQETQY; V: TRBV7-6; size: few; J: TRBJ2-5
CDR3: ASSILQGAETQY; V: TRBV5-5; size: .; J: TRBJ2-5
CDR3: ASSLKGGAETDTQY; V: TRBV7-3; size: .; J: TRBJ2-3
CDR3: ASSLVGWGGRTTGELF; V: TRBV5-6; size: .; J: TRBJ2-2
CDR3: ASSSGQGANEQY; V: TRBV7-9; size: many; J: TRBJ2-7
CDR3: ASSLGTSPYQETQY; V: TRBV27; size: .; J: TRBJ2-5
CDR3: ASSLGSFRAVSGNTIY; V: TRBV5-1; size: .; J: TRBJ1-3
CDR3: ASSPTGTGREKLF; V: TRBV18; size: many; J: TRBJ1-4